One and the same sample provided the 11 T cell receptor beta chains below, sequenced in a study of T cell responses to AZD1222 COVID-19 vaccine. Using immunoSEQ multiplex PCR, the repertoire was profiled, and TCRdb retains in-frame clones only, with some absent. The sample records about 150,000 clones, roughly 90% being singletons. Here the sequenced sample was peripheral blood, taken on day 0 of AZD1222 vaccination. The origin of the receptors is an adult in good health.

CDR3 in amino acids: CAWSRGLAAYEQYF. Here the CDR3 DNA reads TGTGCCTGGAGCAGGGGACTAGCGGCCTACGAGCAGTACTTC. The rearrangement joins TRBV30 to TRBJ2-7, with TRBD2 matching over 11 bases. This CDR3 contains 14 residues. Germline loops: CDR1 GTSNPN, CDR2 SVGIG (reference sequence). J was trimmed by 2 bases and V by 3 bases; bases with no gene match: 3. Complete variable domain (other parts from reference TRBV30 and TRBJ2-7): SQTIHQWPATLVQPVGSPLSLECTVEGTSNPNLYWYRQAAGRGLQLLFYSVGIGQISSEVPQNLSASRPQDRQFILSSKKLLLSDSGFYLCAWSRGLAAYEQYFGPGTRLTVT.

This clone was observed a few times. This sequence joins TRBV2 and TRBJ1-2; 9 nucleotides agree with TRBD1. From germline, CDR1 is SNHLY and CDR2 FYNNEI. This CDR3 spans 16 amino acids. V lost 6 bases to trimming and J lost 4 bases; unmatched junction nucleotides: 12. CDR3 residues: CASRDRQGEGRYGYTF. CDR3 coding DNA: TGTGCCAGCAGGGACAGACAGGGGGAGGGGCGCTATGGCTACACCTTC.

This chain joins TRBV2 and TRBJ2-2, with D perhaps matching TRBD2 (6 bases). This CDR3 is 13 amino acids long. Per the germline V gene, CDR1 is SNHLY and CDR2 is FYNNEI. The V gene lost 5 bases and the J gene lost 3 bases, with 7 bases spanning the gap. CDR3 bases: TGTGCCAGCAGTTGGGACTACACCGGGGAGCTGTTTTTT. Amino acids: CASSWDYTGELFF.

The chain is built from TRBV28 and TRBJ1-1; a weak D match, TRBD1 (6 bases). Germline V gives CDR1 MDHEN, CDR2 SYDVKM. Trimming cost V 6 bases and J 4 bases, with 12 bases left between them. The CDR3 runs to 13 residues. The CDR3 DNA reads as TGTGCCAGCAGCGGCACAGGGAGCACTGAAGCTTTCTTT. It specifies CASSGTGSTEAFF.

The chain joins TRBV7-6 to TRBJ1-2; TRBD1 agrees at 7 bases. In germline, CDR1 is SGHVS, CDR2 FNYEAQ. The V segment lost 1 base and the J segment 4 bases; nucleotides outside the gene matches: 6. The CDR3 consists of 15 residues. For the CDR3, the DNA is TGTGCCAGCAGCTTAGGACAGGGTCAAAGCTATGGCTACACCTTC. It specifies CASSLGQGQSYGYTF. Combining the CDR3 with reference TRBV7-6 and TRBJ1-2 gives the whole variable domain GAGVSQSPRYKVTKRGQDVALRCDPISGHVSLYWYRQALGQGPEFLTYFNYEAQQDKSGLPNDRFSAERPEGSISTLTIQRTEQRDSAMYRCASSLGQGQSYGYTFGSGTRLTVV.

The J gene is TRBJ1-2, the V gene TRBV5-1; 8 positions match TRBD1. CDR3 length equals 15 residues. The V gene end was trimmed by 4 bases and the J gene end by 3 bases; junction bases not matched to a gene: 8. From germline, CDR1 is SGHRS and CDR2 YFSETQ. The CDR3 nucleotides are TGCGCCAGCAGCGCGACGCAGGGGGCGGACTATGGCTACACCTTC. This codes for CASSATQGADYGYTF.

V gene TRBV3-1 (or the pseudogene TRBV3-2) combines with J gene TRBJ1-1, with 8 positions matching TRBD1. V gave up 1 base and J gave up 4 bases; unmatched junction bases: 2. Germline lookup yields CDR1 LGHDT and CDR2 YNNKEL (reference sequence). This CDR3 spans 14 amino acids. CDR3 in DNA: TGTGCCAGCAGCCAAGGGACAGGGTCCACTGAAGCTTTCTTT. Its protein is CASSQGTGSTEAFF.

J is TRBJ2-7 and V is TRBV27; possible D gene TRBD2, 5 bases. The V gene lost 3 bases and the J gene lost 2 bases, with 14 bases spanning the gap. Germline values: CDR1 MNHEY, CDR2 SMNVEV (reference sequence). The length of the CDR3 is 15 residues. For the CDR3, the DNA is TGTGCCAGCAGTTTGGCGGGCCCTCTCACCTACGAGCAGTACTTC. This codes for CASSLAGPLTYEQYF.

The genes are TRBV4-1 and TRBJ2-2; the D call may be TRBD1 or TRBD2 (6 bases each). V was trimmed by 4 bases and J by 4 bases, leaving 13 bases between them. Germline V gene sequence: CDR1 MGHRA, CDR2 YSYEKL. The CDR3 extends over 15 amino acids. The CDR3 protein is CASSRVGGPTGELFF. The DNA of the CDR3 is TGCGCCAGCAGCCGCGTTGGGGGGCCCACCGGGGAGCTGTTTTTT.

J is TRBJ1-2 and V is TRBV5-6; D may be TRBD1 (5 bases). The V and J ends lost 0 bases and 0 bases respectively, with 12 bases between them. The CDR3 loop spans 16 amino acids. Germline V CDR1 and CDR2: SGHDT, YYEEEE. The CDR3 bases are TGTGCCAGCAGCTTGGATATCTGGGGGGCTAACTATGGCTACACCTTC. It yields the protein CASSLDIWGANYGYTF.

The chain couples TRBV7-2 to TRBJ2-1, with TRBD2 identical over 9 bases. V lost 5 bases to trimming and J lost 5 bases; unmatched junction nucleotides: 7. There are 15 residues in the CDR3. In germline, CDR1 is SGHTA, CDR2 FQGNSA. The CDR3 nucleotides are TGTGCCAGCAGCCCCATGCGGGGGGGGCACAATGAGCAGTTCTTC. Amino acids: CASSPMRGGHNEQFF. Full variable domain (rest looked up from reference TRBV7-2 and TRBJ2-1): GAGVSQSPSNKVTEKGKDVELRCDPISGHTALYWYRQSLGQGLEFLIYFQGNSAPDKSGLPSDRFSAERTGGSVSTLTIQRTQQEDSAVYLCASSPMRGGHNEQFFGPGTRLTVL.